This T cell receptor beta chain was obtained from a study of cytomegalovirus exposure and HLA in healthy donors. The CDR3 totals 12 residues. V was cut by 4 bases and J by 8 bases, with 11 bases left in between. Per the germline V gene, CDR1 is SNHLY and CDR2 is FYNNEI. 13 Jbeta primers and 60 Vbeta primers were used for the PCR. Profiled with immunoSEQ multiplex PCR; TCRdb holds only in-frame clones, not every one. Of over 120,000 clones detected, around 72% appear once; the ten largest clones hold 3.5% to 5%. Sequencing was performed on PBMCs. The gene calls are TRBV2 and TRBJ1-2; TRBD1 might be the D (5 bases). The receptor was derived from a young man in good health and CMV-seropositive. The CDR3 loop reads CASSGGVWGYTF. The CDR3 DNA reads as TGTGCCAGCAGTGGGGGGGTTTGGGGCTACACCTTC.